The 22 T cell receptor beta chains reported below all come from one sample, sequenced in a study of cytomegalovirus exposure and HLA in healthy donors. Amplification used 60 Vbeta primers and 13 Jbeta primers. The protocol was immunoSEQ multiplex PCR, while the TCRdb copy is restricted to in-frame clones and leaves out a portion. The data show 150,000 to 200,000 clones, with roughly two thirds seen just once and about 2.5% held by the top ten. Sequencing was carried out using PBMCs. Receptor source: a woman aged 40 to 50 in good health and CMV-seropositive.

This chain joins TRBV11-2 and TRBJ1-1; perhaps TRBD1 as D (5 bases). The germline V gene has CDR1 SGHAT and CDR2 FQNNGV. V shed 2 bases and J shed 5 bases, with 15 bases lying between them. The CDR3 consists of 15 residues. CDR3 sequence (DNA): TGTGCCAGCAGCTTAAATTTGCAGGGTGGGACTGAAGCTTTCTTT. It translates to CASSLNLQGGTEAFF.

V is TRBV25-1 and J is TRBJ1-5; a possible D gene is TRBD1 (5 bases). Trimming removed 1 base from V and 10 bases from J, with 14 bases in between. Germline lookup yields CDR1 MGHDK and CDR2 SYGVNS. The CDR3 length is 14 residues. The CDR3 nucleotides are TGTGCCAGCAGTGAATCAGGGTTGACGTGCCCCCAGCATTTT. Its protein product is CASSESGLTCPQHF.

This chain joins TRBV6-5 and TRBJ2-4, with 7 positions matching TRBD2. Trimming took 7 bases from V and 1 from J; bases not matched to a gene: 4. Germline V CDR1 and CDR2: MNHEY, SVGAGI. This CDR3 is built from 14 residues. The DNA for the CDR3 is TGTGCCAGCAAGAAGGGAGGGGCCAAAAACATTCAGTACTTC. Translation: CASKKGGAKNIQYF.

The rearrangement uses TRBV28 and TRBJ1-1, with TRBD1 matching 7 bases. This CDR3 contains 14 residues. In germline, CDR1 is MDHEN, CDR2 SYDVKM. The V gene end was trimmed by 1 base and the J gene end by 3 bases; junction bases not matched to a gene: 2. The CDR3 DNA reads TGTGCCAGCAGTTTATTCCAGGGGGACACTGAAGCTTTCTTT. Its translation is CASSLFQGDTEAFF.

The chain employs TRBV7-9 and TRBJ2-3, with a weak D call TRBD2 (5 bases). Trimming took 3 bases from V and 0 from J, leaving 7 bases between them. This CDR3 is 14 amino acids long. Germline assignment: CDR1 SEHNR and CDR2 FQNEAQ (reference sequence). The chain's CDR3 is CASSFEGSTDTQYF. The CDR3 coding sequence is TGTGCCAGCAGCTTCGAGGGAAGCACAGATACGCAGTATTTT.

In DNA form, the CDR3 reads TGCGCCAGCAGCTCGGGACAGGAAAACACTGAAGCTTTCTTT. This encodes CASSSGQENTEAFF. The chain joins TRBV5-1 to TRBJ1-1; 8 bases are shared with TRBD1. Germline-derived CDR1 and CDR2 are SGHRS and YFSETQ. V lost 3 bases and J lost 2; bases outside the gene matches: 3. The CDR3 covers 14 residues.

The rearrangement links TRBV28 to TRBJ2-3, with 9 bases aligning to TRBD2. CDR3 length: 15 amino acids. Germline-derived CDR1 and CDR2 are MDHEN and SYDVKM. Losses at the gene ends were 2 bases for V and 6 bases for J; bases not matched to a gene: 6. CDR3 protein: CASSLPSGVGDTQYF. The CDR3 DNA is TGTGCCAGCAGTTTACCTAGCGGGGTGGGGGATACGCAGTATTTT.

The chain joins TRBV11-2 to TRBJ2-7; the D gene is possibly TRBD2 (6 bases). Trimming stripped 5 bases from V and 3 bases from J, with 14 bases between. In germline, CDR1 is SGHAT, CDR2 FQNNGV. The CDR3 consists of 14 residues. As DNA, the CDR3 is TGTGCCAGCAGCGGGATTAGCGGCTTCTACGAGCAGTACTTC. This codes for CASSGISGFYEQYF. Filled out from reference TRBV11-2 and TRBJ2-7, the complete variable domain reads EAGVAQSPRYKIIEKRQSVAFWCNPISGHATLYWYQQILGQGPKLLIQFQNNGVVDDSQLPKDRFSAERLKGVDSTLKIQPAKLEDSAVYLCASSGISGFYEQYFGPGTRLTVT.

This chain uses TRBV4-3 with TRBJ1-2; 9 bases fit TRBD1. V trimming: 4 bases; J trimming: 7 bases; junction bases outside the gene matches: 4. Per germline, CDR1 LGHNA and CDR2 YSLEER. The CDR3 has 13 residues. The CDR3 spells CASSPGQGTGYTF. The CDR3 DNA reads TGCGCCAGCAGCCCGGGACAGGGAACTGGCTACACCTTC.

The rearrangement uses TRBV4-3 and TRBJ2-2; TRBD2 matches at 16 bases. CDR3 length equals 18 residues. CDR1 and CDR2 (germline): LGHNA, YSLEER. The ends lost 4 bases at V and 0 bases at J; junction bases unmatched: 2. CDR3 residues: CASSPGTSGGANTGELFF. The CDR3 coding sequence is TGCGCCAGCAGCCCCGGGACTAGCGGGGGGGCGAACACCGGGGAGCTGTTTTTT.

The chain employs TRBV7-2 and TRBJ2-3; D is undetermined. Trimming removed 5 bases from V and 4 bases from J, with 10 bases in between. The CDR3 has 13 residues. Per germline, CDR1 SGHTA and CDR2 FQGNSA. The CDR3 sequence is CASSAQMSDTQYF. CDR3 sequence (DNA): TGTGCCAGCAGCGCCCAGATGTCAGATACGCAGTATTTT.

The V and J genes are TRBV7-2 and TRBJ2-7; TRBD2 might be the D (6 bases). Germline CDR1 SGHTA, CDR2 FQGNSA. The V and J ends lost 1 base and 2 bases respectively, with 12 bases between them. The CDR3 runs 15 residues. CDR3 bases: TGTGCCAGCAGCTTAGAGAGTGGCGGGACCTACGAGCAGTACTTC. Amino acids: CASSLESGGTYEQYF.

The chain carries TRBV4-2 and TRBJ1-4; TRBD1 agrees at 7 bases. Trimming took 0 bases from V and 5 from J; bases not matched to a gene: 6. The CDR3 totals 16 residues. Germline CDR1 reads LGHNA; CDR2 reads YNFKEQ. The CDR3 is CASSQDGAGGNEKLFF. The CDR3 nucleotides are TGTGCCAGCAGCCAAGATGGCGCAGGGGGGAATGAAAAACTGTTTTTT.

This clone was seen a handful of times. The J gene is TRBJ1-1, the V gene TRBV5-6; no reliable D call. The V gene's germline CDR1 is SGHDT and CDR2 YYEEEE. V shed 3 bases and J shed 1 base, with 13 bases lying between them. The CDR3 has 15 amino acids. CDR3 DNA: TGTGCCAGCAGCTCGTTAATTGAGAGGAACACTGAAGCTTTCTTT. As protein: CASSSLIERNTEAFF.

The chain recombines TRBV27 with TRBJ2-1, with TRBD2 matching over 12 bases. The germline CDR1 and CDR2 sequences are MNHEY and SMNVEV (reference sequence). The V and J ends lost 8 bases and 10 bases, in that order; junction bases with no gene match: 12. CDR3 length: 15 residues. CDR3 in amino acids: CASCSRLAGVGEQFF. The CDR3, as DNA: TGTGCCAGCTGCTCGAGACTAGCGGGAGTAGGAGAGCAGTTCTTC.

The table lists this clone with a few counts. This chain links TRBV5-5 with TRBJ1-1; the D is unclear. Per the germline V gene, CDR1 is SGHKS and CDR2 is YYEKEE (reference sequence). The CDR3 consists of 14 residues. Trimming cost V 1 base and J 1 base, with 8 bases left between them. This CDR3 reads CASSLITENTEAFF. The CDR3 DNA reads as TGTGCCAGCAGCTTGATCACAGAGAACACTGAAGCTTTCTTT.

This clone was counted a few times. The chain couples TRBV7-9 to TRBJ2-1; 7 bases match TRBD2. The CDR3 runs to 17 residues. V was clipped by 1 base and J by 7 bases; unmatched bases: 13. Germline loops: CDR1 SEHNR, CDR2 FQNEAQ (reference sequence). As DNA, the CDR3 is TGTGCCAGCAGCTTAGTTTCAGCGGGAAAGGTTAGTAATGAGCAGTTCTTC. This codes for CASSLVSAGKVSNEQFF.

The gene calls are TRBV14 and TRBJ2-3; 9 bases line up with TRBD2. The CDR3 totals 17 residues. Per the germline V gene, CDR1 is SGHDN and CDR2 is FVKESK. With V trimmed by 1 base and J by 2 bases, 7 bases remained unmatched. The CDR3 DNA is TGTGCCAGCAGCCAAGTTCAGACTAGCGGATACACAGATACGCAGTATTTT. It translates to CASSQVQTSGYTDTQYF.

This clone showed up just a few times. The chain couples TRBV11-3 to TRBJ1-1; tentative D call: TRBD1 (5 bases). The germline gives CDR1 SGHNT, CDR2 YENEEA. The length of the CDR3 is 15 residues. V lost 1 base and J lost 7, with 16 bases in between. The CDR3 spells CASSLGSGKSDEAFF. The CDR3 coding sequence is TGTGCCAGCAGCTTAGGTTCAGGGAAAAGCGATGAAGCTTTCTTT.

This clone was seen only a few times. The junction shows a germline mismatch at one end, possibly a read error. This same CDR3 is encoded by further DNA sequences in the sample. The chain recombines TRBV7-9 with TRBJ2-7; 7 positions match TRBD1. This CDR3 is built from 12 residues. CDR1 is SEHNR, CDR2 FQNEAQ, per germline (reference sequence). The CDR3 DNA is TGTTCCAGCAGCTTAACAGGGGACGAGCAGTACTTC. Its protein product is CSSSLTGDEQYF.

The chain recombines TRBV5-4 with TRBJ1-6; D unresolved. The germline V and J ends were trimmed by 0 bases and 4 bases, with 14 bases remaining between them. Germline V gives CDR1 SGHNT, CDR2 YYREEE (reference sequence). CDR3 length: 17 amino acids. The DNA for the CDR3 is TGTGCCAGCAGCTTGGTTCACTCCGGGGAATATAATTCACCCCTCCACTTT. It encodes CASSLVHSGEYNSPLHF.

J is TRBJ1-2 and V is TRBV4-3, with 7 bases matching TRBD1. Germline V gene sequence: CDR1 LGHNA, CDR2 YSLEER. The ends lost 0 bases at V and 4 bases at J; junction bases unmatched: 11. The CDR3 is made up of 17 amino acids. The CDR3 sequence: CASSQDYRGVTGYGYTF. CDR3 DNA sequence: TGCGCCAGCAGCCAAGATTACAGGGGCGTCACCGGCTATGGCTACACCTTC.